Each of the 24 T cell receptor beta chains below was sequenced from the same sample in a study of cytomegalovirus exposure and HLA in healthy donors. The PCR contained 60 Vbeta and 13 Jbeta primers. Libraries were prepared by immunoSEQ multiplex PCR; TCRdb keeps only in-frame clonotypes and omits some of them. In the table there are roughly 100,000 clones, around 80% of which are singletons. Source material: PBMCs. These receptors came from a male donor in good health and CMV-seronegative.

V and J are TRBV7-9 and TRBJ1-1; D gene uncertain. Trimming pared 5 bases from V and 0 bases from J, leaving 13 bases between. The CDR3 covers 15 residues. Germline V gene sequence: CDR1 SEHNR, CDR2 FQNEAQ (reference sequence). The CDR3 DNA reads TGTGCCAGCAGCGACTCAACGGGAATGAACACTGAAGCTTTCTTT. As protein: CASSDSTGMNTEAFF.

The chain uses TRBV6-5 and TRBJ2-2; no reliable D call. This CDR3 has 15 amino acids. CDR1 MNHEY and CDR2 SVGAGI come from the germline V gene. V was clipped by 2 bases and J by 0 bases, with 7 bases between them. The CDR3 reads CASSYQNSNTGELFF. The CDR3 region has the DNA TGTGCCAGCAGTTACCAAAATTCGAACACCGGGGAGCTGTTTTTT.

This clone has just a few counts. The V call is TRBV5-1, the J call TRBJ1-4; no firm D call. The CDR3 covers 14 residues. Germline V gives CDR1 SGHRS, CDR2 YFSETQ. The V gene lost 0 bases and the J gene lost 8 bases, with 11 bases spanning the gap. CDR3 nucleotide sequence: TGCGCCAGCAGCTTGGGACAATCGGTCGAAAAACTGTTTTTT. Amino acids: CASSLGQSVEKLFF.

J is TRBJ1-1 and V is TRBV7-2; 8 nucleotides agree with TRBD1. This CDR3 region has 15 residues. Germline trimming cut 5 bases from V and 0 bases from J; bases unmatched to any gene: 5. Germline V gene sequence: CDR1 SGHTA, CDR2 FQGNSA. This chain's CDR3 is CASSRTGTMNTEAFF. CDR3 in DNA: TGTGCCAGCAGCCGGACAGGGACCATGAACACTGAAGCTTTCTTT.

This clone was observed a few times. The V and J genes are TRBV27 and TRBJ2-5; a weak D match, TRBD1 (7 bases). V shed 3 bases and J shed 2 bases, with 13 bases lying between them. This CDR3 is 15 amino acids long. Per the germline V gene, CDR1 is MNHEY and CDR2 is SMNVEV (reference sequence). CDR3 in DNA: TGTGCCAGCAGTTTTGGGGGGACAGAGCAAGAGACCCAGTACTTC. Amino acid sequence: CASSFGGTEQETQYF.

This rearrangement joins TRBV14 to TRBJ1-1; 9 nucleotides line up with TRBD1. There are 18 residues in the CDR3. The ends lost 6 bases at V and 2 bases at J; junction bases unmatched: 16. Germline V gene data show CDR1 as SGHDN and CDR2 as FVKESK. DNA for the CDR3: TGTGCCAGCAGTCATCTACCTACCGGGACAGGGAAAAACACTGAAGCTTTCTTT. Its protein product is CASSHLPTGTGKNTEAFF.

The rearrangement uses TRBV28 and TRBJ1-2, with 8 bases fitting TRBD1. V gave up 2 bases and J gave up 4 bases; unmatched junction bases: 3. CDR1 is MDHEN and CDR2 is SYDVKM in the germline V gene. The CDR3 spans 14 residues. The CDR3 region has the DNA TGTGCCAGCAGTTTAGGACAGGGCGTCTATGGCTACACCTTC. Translating it yields CASSLGQGVYGYTF.

J is TRBJ1-1 and V is TRBV5-1; no firm D call. Trimming left V 2 bases short and J 8 bases short, with 13 bases between. The length of the CDR3 is 13 residues. Looked up from germline, CDR1 is SGHRS and CDR2 is YFSETQ. The CDR3 DNA reads TGCGCCAGCAGCTTAGATCCGAGGAGCGAAGCTTTCTTT. This codes for CASSLDPRSEAFF.

In its sample, this clone was seen a few times. The chain has TRBV6-5 and TRBJ2-7, with D maybe TRBD2 (6 bases). This CDR3 is 15 amino acids long. Trimming pared 2 bases from V and 5 bases from J, leaving 16 bases between. Germline-derived CDR1 and CDR2 are MNHEY and SVGAGI. The CDR3 sequence is CASSYGGGVWDEQYF. For the CDR3, the DNA is TGTGCCAGCAGTTACGGGGGAGGAGTATGGGACGAGCAGTACTTC.

This clone was seen a handful of times. This CDR3 is CALTQGDGEKLFF. DNA for the CDR3: TGTGCCTTGACACAGGGGGACGGTGAAAAACTGTTTTTT. The chain joins TRBV30 to TRBJ1-4; TRBD1 matches 8 bases. The length of the CDR3 is 13 residues. Germline CDR1 GTSNPN, CDR2 SVGIG (reference sequence). Unmatched junction bases numbered 8, after V lost 7 bases and J lost 7 bases.

The J gene is TRBJ2-1, the V gene TRBV11-2, with unresolved D. Germline V lookup: CDR1 SGHAT, CDR2 FQNNGV. V dropped 0 bases and J dropped 4 bases, with 4 bases sitting between them. There are 13 residues in the CDR3. The CDR3 DNA sequence: TGTGCCAGCAGCTTAGACCAGTACAATGAGCAGTTCTTC. This translates into CASSLDQYNEQFF.

To note about this clone: One end of the junction does not line up with germline, which may come from a read error. V is TRBV7-9 and J is TRBJ1-3; 12 bases align to TRBD1. CDR1 is SEHNR and CDR2 is FQNEAQ in the germline V gene (reference sequence). The CDR3 length is 19 residues. This chain's CDR3 is CSSRKGRDRGLGGGNTIYF. The CDR3 region has the DNA TGTTCCAGCAGAAAAGGGAGGGACAGGGGGCTCGGCGGTGGAAACACCATATATTTT.

This clone occurred once. The chain couples TRBV15 to TRBJ2-7; perhaps TRBD1 as D (6 bases). The CDR3 is 15 amino acids. The V gene's germline CDR1 is LNHNV and CDR2 YYDKDF (reference sequence). V lost 4 bases to trimming and J lost 3 bases, with 16 bases between them. CDR3: CATSKTGIQVYEQYF. The CDR3 DNA reads TGTGCCACCAGCAAAACAGGGATCCAGGTCTACGAGCAGTACTTC.

DNA of the CDR3: TGTGCCAGCAGTGAGACAGGCTCGGAGACCCAGTACTTC. Its protein product is CASSETGSETQYF. This chain uses TRBV28 with TRBJ2-5; tentative D call: TRBD1 (6 bases). Germline assignment: CDR1 MDHEN and CDR2 SYDVKM. The V end lost 5 bases, the J end lost 5 bases, and 12 bases lay between the germline ends. This CDR3 contains 13 residues.

The chain links TRBV20-1 to TRBJ2-1; possibly TRBD1 for D (6 bases). Trimming stripped 3 bases from V and 12 bases from J, with 12 bases between. The CDR3 is 11 residues long. Germline V gene lookup returns CDR1 DFQATT and CDR2 SNEGSKA (reference sequence). The CDR3 nucleotides are TGCAGTGCTAGGGACAGACGAGCGCAGTTCTTC. Protein product: CSARDRRAQFF.

The V call is TRBV5-4, the J call TRBJ1-1; D possibly corresponds to TRBD1 (6 bases). The germline V and J ends were trimmed by 0 bases and 5 bases, with 17 bases remaining between them. This CDR3 spans 16 amino acids. In germline, CDR1 is SGHNT, CDR2 YYREEE (reference sequence). CDR3 region: CASSLERGGRGTEAFF. CDR3 nucleotides: TGTGCCAGCAGCTTGGAGAGGGGGGGGCGAGGGACTGAAGCTTTCTTT.

J is TRBJ2-5 and V is TRBV10-3, with 12 bases identical to TRBD2. This CDR3 is built from 18 residues. Germline V CDR1 and CDR2: ENHRY, SYGVKD. Trimming removed 2 bases from V and 5 bases from J; junction bases left unmatched: 12. DNA for the CDR3: TGTGCCATCAGTGAGAGACTAGCGGGAGAGCGACGATGGGAGACCCAGTACTTC. It codes for CAISERLAGERRWETQYF.

As DNA, the CDR3 is TGTGCCAGCTCCGGGACATTGGCAACTAATGAAAAACTGTTTTTT. Protein product: CASSGTLATNEKLFF. This rearrangement joins TRBV18 to TRBJ1-4, with D tentatively TRBD1 (6 bases). Germline V gene sequence: CDR1 KGHSH, CDR2 LQKENI. The ends were cut back, 6 bases at V and 0 bases at J, with 11 bases in the middle. CDR3 length: 15 residues.

This clone ranks as medium-sized. The gene calls are TRBV6-4 and TRBJ2-3; a possible D gene is TRBD1 (6 bases). This CDR3 contains 14 residues. Germline V gene sequence: CDR1 MRHNA, CDR2 SNTAGT. Trimming cost V 4 bases and J 6 bases, with 14 bases left between them. The CDR3 sequence: CASSGTDGPDTQYF. CDR3 in DNA: TGTGCCAGCAGTGGGACAGACGGGCCGGATACGCAGTATTTT.

The chain has TRBV9 and TRBJ1-1; D is possibly TRBD1 (6 bases). V was cut by 3 bases and J by 3 bases, with 12 bases left in between. This CDR3 is 14 amino acids long. CDR1 SGDLS and CDR2 YYNGEE come from the germline V gene. Here the CDR3 DNA reads TGTGCCAGCAGCGCATCTACAGGGTACACTGAAGCTTTCTTT. Its protein is CASSASTGYTEAFF.

The chain couples TRBV29-1 to TRBJ2-5, with TRBD2 matching 8 bases. The CDR3 is made up of 14 amino acids. Germline V gene data show CDR1 as SQVTM and CDR2 as ANQGSEA. Trimming removed 4 bases from V and 1 base from J; junction bases left unmatched: 5. In nucleotides, the CDR3 is TGCAGCGTTGGGCTAGCGGGCCTCCAAGAGACCCAGTACTTC. It codes for CSVGLAGLQETQYF.

This clone was counted many times. This chain uses TRBV5-6 with TRBJ2-2, with 8 bases matching TRBD1. This CDR3 region has 18 residues. V shed 4 bases and J 6 bases; nucleotides not matched to a gene: 17. Germline V gene sequence: CDR1 SGHDT, CDR2 YYEEEE. CDR3 sequence: CASSKAAWDRLKAGELFF. The CDR3 coding sequence is TGTGCCAGCAGCAAAGCGGCGTGGGACAGGCTAAAGGCCGGGGAGCTGTTTTTT.

J is TRBJ2-5 and V is TRBV19; D might be TRBD1 (6 bases). The J call may be mistaken, given a closer DNA end match to TRBJ2-7. The CDR3 loop spans 17 amino acids. In germline, CDR1 is LNHDA, CDR2 SQIVND (reference sequence). The CDR3 spells CASSPTRDTSRRYEQYF. CDR3 sequence (DNA): TGTGCCAGTAGCCCCACCCGGGACACTTCACGGAGGTACGAGCAGTACTTC.

The chain uses TRBV11-2 and TRBJ2-5; the match to TRBD2 covers 10 bases. Looked up from germline, CDR1 is SGHAT and CDR2 is FQNNGV. The junction had 4 bases not matched to a gene; V was cut back by 6 bases and J by 3 bases. The CDR3 is 14 amino acids. In nucleotides, the CDR3 is TGTGCCAGCAGTCTCAGCGGGAGGGAAGAGACCCAGTACTTC. Protein sequence: CASSLSGREETQYF.